The 22 T cell receptor beta chains given below trace back to one sample, sequenced in a study of yellow fever vaccine responses in identical twins. TCRdb fed the RT-PCR reads into MiXCR, producing one record per CDR3 protein. Counted here are around 20,000 distinct CDR3 sequences, under 80% occurring once; the ten biggest clones make up approximately 8%. The sample here was T cells from blood (PBMCs), unsorted or a sorted subset (not recorded which), taken before or after yellow fever vaccination (not recorded which). These receptors all come from a woman aged 18-29 years who received the yellow fever vaccine.

This chain uses TRBV9 with TRBJ2-1; TRBD1 matches at 7 bases. This CDR3 spans 15 amino acids. Looked up from germline, CDR1 is SGDLS and CDR2 is YYNGEE. Trimming removed 4 bases from V and 5 bases from J; junction bases left unmatched: 9. CDR3 region: CASSPQGDRNNEQFF. DNA for the CDR3: TGTGCCAGCAGCCCTCAGGGGGACAGAAACAATGAGCAGTTCTTC.

CDR3 residues: CASSEVAGTTDTQYF. The CDR3 DNA sequence: TGCGCCAGCAGTGAAGTAGCGGGGACCACAGATACGCAGTATTTT. The V gene is TRBV10-1, the J gene TRBJ2-3; 8 bases are shared with TRBD2. V shed 3 bases and J 2 bases; nucleotides not matched to a gene: 4. This CDR3 spans 15 amino acids. Germline CDR1 WNHNN, CDR2 SYGVQD (reference sequence).

The chain carries TRBV7-1 and TRBJ1-5, with D tentatively TRBD1 (6 bases). TRBV7-1 is an ORF, and what it does is uncertain. The CDR3 has 13 amino acids. V gave up 11 bases and J gave up 7 bases, with 18 bases separating them. The CDR3 reads CAVPRGARQPQHF. CDR3 coding DNA: TGTGCCGTACCTAGGGGGGCTAGACAGCCCCAGCATTTT.

The chain joins TRBV29-1 to TRBJ1-6; perhaps TRBD1 as D (6 bases). V lost 5 bases and J 3 bases, leaving 8 bases between the germline ends. The CDR3 covers 13 residues. Germline values: CDR1 SQVTM, CDR2 ANQGSEA. CDR3 loop: CSVRTDYNSPLHF. DNA for the CDR3: TGCAGCGTTAGGACAGACTATAATTCACCCCTCCACTTT.

This clonotype was observed a few times. The gene calls are TRBV29-1 and TRBJ2-2, with TRBD2 matching 12 bases. The CDR3 is 17 residues long. With 6 bases clipped from V and 1 base from J, the junction kept 9 bases outside the gene matches. Germline V lookup: CDR1 SQVTM, CDR2 ANQGSEA. CDR3 region: CSVLLTSGRWNTGELFF. CDR3 sequence (DNA): TGCAGCGTCCTCTTAACTAGCGGGAGGTGGAACACCGGGGAGCTGTTTTTT.

The V gene is TRBV19, the J gene TRBJ2-7, with a possible D match to TRBD2 (7 bases). From germline, CDR1 is LNHDA and CDR2 SQIVND (reference sequence). The CDR3 loop spans 15 amino acids. Trimming stripped 7 bases from V and 2 bases from J, with 18 bases between. The CDR3 reads CASTSGRGRPYEQYF. In nucleotides, the CDR3 is TGTGCCAGTACCTCCGGGCGGGGGCGGCCCTACGAGCAGTACTTC.

The chain couples TRBV7-9 to TRBJ2-1, with 9 bases aligning to TRBD2. Germline-derived CDR1 and CDR2 are SEHNR and FQNEAQ (reference sequence). The CDR3 length is 17 residues. After removal of 4 bases from V and 4 bases from J, the junction contained 11 bases not matched to a gene. For the CDR3, the DNA is TGTGCCAGCAGCTCCACCACTACTAGCGGGTATTACAATGAGCAGTTCTTC. Residues: CASSSTTTSGYYNEQFF.

The V and J genes are TRBV29-1 and TRBJ1-1; possible D gene TRBD1, 5 bases. The CDR3 contains 14 residues. Trimming took 6 bases from V and 5 from J, leaving 19 bases between them. Germline V gives CDR1 SQVTM, CDR2 ANQGSEA. CDR3 amino acids: CSVAAGTGWTEAFF. CDR3 DNA: TGCAGCGTGGCCGCCGGGACGGGGTGGACTGAAGCTTTCTTT.

This clonotype showed up just a few times. The rearrangement joins TRBV20-1 to TRBJ1-5; TRBD1 matches 7 bases. CDR1 is DFQATT and CDR2 is SNEGSKA in the germline V gene (reference sequence). This CDR3 has 13 amino acids. After removal of 6 bases from V and 4 bases from J, the junction contained 6 bases not matched to a gene. Here the CDR3 reads CSAARDRNQPQHF. The DNA of the CDR3 is TGCAGTGCAGCGAGGGACAGAAATCAGCCCCAGCATTTT.

This clonotype was recorded only once. The chain uses TRBV2 and TRBJ2-1, with 8 bases lining up with TRBD1. The CDR3 consists of 15 residues. Germline CDR1 and CDR2: SNHLY and FYNNEI. The V and J ends lost 2 bases and 7 bases, in that order; junction bases with no gene match: 7. CDR3 in DNA: TGTGCCAGCAGTGAATCCCGGACAGGGTCAAATGAGCAGTTCTTC. Translated, it gives CASSESRTGSNEQFF.

The chain couples TRBV27 to TRBJ2-5; D possibly corresponds to TRBD1 (5 bases). The CDR3 is 13 amino acids. Between the trimmed V and J ends, which lost 8 bases and 3 bases, there was a span of 13 bases. Germline V gene lookup returns CDR1 MNHEY and CDR2 SMNVEV (reference sequence). The CDR3 loop is CASGSRQKETQYF. CDR3 DNA sequence: TGTGCCAGCGGATCCCGACAGAAAGAGACCCAGTACTTC.

This clonotype was counted only a few times. The chain combines TRBV2 with TRBJ2-1, with D possibly TRBD1 on 6 matching bases. Between the trimmed V and J ends, which lost 6 bases and 0 bases, there was a span of 18 bases. The CDR3 consists of 17 residues. Germline CDR1 is SNHLY and CDR2 is FYNNEI. In DNA form, the CDR3 reads TGTGCCAGCAGCGCCCCCGGGACAACTGCCTCCTACAATGAGCAGTTCTTC. It translates to CASSAPGTTASYNEQFF.

V usage is TRBV24-1 and J usage is TRBJ2-3; no reliable D call. V was clipped by 9 bases and J by 3 bases, with 18 bases between them. CDR1 and CDR2 from the germline V gene are KGHDR and SFDVKD. CDR3 length: 15 amino acids. This chain's CDR3 is CATHPGWSETDTQYF. The CDR3 DNA is TGTGCCACCCACCCTGGGTGGTCCGAGACAGATACGCAGTATTTT.

The J gene is TRBJ1-2, the V gene TRBV15; a weak D match, TRBD1 (5 bases). The germline CDR1 and CDR2 sequences are LNHNV and YYDKDF (reference sequence). The V end lost 5 bases, the J end lost 5 bases, and 12 bases lay between the germline ends. The CDR3 runs 13 residues. CDR3 in amino acids: CATSLGGGYGYTF. In DNA form, the CDR3 reads TGTGCCACCAGCCTCGGGGGTGGGTATGGCTACACCTTC.

The sample holds one count of this clonotype. The V call is TRBV7-2, the J call TRBJ2-5; D not certain. The ends were cut back, 1 base at V and 4 bases at J, with 7 bases in the middle. The CDR3 has 13 amino acids. In germline, CDR1 is SGHTA, CDR2 FQGNSA. The CDR3 is CASSLDPRETQYF. DNA for the CDR3: TGTGCCAGCAGCTTAGACCCGCGAGAGACCCAGTACTTC.

The chain couples TRBV5-4 to TRBJ2-1; the D gene is possibly TRBD2 (6 bases). Trimming left V 0 bases short and J 3 bases short, with 13 bases between. Germline CDR1 and CDR2: SGHNT and YYREEE (reference sequence). The CDR3 covers 16 residues. The CDR3 bases are TGTGCCAGCAGCTTGGGCTGGGACTCCAGCTACAATGAGCAGTTCTTC. It is translated as CASSLGWDSSYNEQFF.

The chain combines TRBV12-3 or TRBV12-4 with TRBJ2-3; D ambiguous. There are 14 residues in the CDR3. The V end was cut by 6 bases, the J end by 1 base, with 11 bases between. The DNA for the CDR3 is TGTGCCAGCAGCGTGACTTACCGCACAGATACGCAGTATTTT. Translating it yields CASSVTYRTDTQYF.

The V and J genes are TRBV4-3 and TRBJ1-6; the match to TRBD1 covers 7 bases. Trimming took 3 bases from V and 4 from J; bases not matched to a gene: 6. The CDR3 runs to 16 residues. Germline CDR1 is LGHNA and CDR2 is YSLEER. The DNA of the CDR3 is TGCGCCAGCAGCCAGCCGGGACAGACGTATAATTCACCCCTCCACTTT. Encoded protein: CASSQPGQTYNSPLHF.

This clonotype was observed once. V is TRBV11-2 and J is TRBJ2-7, with TRBD1 matching 10 bases. CDR1 is SGHAT and CDR2 is FQNNGV in the germline V gene. J gave up 3 bases and V 5 bases, and 10 bases lay outside the gene matches. The CDR3 loop spans 16 amino acids. The CDR3 nucleotides are TGTGCCAGCAGCCCCCCGGGACAGGGGAGGCTCTACGAGCAGTACGTC. As protein: CASSPPGQGRLYEQYV.

This chain links TRBV20-1 with TRBJ2-3; 8 bases are shared with TRBD2. CDR3 length: 13 amino acids. Trimming cost V 8 bases and J 10 bases; bases outside gene matches: 14. The germline CDR1 and CDR2 sequences are DFQATT and SNEGSKA (reference sequence). The DNA of the CDR3 is TGCAGTCCCACGCCGGGGGGGCCTTTGGCGCAGTATTTT. Its protein is CSPTPGGPLAQYF.

The chain recombines TRBV18 with TRBJ1-1; perhaps TRBD1 as D (5 bases). Germline CDR1 reads KGHSH; CDR2 reads LQKENI. The CDR3 extends over 14 amino acids. V was trimmed by 4 bases and J by 4 bases, leaving 13 bases between them. The CDR3 loop is CASSLPGGITEAFF. CDR3 nucleotide sequence: TGTGCCAGCTCACTACCTGGGGGAATCACTGAAGCTTTCTTT.

This clonotype qualifies as large. The CDR3 DNA follows: TGTGCCAGCAGTGGAGGCCAGATAGCGCCGGGGGAGCAGTTCTTC. Amino acid sequence: CASSGGQIAPGEQFF. J is TRBJ2-1 and V is TRBV2; D possibly corresponds to TRBD2 (5 bases). Germline V CDR1 and CDR2: SNHLY, FYNNEI. The length of the CDR3 is 15 residues. Deletions cut 4 bases from V and 10 bases from J, with 20 bases between.